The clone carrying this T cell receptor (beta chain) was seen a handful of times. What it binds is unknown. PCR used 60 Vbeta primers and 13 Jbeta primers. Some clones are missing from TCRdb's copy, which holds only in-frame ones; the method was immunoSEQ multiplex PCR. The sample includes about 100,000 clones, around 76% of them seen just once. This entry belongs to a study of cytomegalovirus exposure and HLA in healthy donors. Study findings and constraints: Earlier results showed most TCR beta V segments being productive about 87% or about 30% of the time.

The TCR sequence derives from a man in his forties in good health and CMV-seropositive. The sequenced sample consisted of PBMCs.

CDR3 sequence reads: CASSQEMSRGGGEQYF. In DNA, the CDR3 is TGTGCCAGCAGCCAAGAGATGTCGAGGGGGGGAGGCGAGCAGTACTTC. V is TRBV4-2 and J is TRBJ2-7; TRBD2 might be the D (7 bases). The CDR3 contains 16 residues. V was pared by 0 bases and J by 6 bases, with 18 bases between. Germline V CDR1 and CDR2: LGHNA, YNFKEQ.